The following is a T cell receptor beta chain sequence with its context. Its target is not known. These data are taken from a study of CD8 T cells in Susac syndrome. Study results and limitations: Susac CD8+ cells expanded clonally the most in TEMRA cells and in active patients.

CDR1 is SGDLS, CDR2 YYNGEE, per germline. This CDR3 is 16 amino acids long. V trimming: 3 bases; J trimming: 5 bases; junction bases outside the gene matches: 13. RNA totalling roughly 0.5 to 1 ug underwent reverse transcription with random hexamers. By means of immunoSEQ multiplex PCR, TCR beta CDR3 spanning 54 Vbeta and 13 Jbeta underwent amplification. TCRdb re-called the immunoSEQ multiplex PCR reads with MiXCR, one entry per CDR3 protein. The sample holds 95,000 to 150,000 distinct CDR3 sequences, around 95% seen once. The J gene is TRBJ2-5, the V gene TRBV9, with 7 bases fitting TRBD1. The sequence was collected from a human donor with Susac syndrome. The sequenced sample was CD8+ T cells from PBMCs. DNA for the CDR3: TGTGCCAGCAGCGCCCACGACAGGGACGAGGGGGAGACCCAGTACTTC. Encoded protein: CASSAHDRDEGETQYF.